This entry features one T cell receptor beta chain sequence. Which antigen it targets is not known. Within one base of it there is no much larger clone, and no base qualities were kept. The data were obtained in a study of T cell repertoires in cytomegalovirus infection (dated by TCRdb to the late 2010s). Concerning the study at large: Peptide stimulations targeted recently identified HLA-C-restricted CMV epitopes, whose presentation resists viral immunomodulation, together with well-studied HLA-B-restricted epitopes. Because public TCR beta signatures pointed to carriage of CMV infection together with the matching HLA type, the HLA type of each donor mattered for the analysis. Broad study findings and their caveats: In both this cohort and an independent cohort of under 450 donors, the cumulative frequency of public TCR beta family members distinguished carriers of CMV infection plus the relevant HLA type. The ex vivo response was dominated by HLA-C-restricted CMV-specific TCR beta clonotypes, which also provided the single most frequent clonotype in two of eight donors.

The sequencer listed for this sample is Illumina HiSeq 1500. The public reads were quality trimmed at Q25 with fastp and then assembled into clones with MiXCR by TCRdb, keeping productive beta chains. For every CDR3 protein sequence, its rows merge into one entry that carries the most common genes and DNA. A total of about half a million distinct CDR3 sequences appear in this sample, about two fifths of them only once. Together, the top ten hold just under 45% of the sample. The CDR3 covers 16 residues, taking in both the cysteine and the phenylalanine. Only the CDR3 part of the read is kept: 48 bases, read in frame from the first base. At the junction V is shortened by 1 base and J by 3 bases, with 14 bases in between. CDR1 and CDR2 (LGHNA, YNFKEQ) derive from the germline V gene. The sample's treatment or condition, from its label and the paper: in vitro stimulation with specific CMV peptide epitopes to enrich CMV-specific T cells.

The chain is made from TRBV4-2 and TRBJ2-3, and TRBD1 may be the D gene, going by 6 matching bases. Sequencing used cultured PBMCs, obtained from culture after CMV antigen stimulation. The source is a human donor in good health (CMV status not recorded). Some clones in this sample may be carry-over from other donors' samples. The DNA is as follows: TGTGCCAGCAGCCAAGCAGCTGGGGGCGCGACAGATACGCAGTATTTT. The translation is CASSQAAGGATDTQYF.